This section outlines one TCR beta chain sequence together with its context. Its antigen is not yet known. Base quality data are lacking; no much larger clone is found one base away. These data belong to a study of blood T cells in healthy people across ages (dated by TCRdb to the mid-2010s). Study-wide context: In model experiments, template switching captured roughly one uniquely barcoded TCR beta cDNA molecule for every two T cells. Using deep sequencing normalized with unique cDNA molecular identifiers, the study measured how TCR beta repertoire diversity changes with age. Donors were grouped into four age groups: young (average roughly 17 years), middle-aged (about 40), aged (over 55) and long-lived (82). To avoid experimental bias, donors of different ages were spread randomly across the sequencing lanes. For two donors (one aged 18 to 30 and one aged 80 or older), the study analyzed two additional independent replicas of 1 million unique cDNA reads from the same blood draw.

Overall results and qualifications from the work: Estimates of total diversity based on one million sequenced T cells were regarded as lower bounds and as underestimates. As age increased, observed TCR beta diversity per million T cells dropped in a roughly linear way, and a significant reduction was already evident by age roughly 40. Because the CMV infection status of the donors was unknown, age-related changes in expanded clonotypes may potentially have been confounded. Bulk unsorted PBMC profiling prevented conclusive comparison of naive and antigen-experienced compartments. A strong correlation was found between observed TCR beta diversity and the percentage of naive T cells measured by flow cytometry. The long-lived group showed more naive CD4+ T cells, fewer expanded clones and increased TCR diversity than the aged group, suggesting age selection.

CDR1 and CDR2 are drawn from the germline V gene: SGHTA, FQGTGA. V was cut back by 0 bases and J by 5 bases, leaving a gap of 8 bases between them. The CDR3 spans 14 residues, from the cysteine through the phenylalanine. Of all the DNA, just the CDR3 is kept, 42 bases in frame from base 1. The approximately 39 donors, aged about 6 to 100 years, were systemically healthy Caucasian individuals from Russia. Each donor gave approximately 9.4 milliliters of peripheral blood, drawn into EDTA-treated Vacutainer tubes. Ficoll-Paque density-gradient centrifugation was used to isolate PBMCs, with at least 6 million per sample. Trizol reagent was used to extract total RNA from PBMCs, with at least 6 micrograms per sample. For every donor, flow cytometry on a PBMC aliquot measured the percentage of naive CD45RAhigh/CD27high T cells. Library construction relied on 5' RACE. TCRdb records Illumina HiSeq 2500 as the sequencer. A second PCR of roughly 7 to 11 cycles was run with a J-beta primer mix and a sample-barcoded 5' primer. A template-switch 5' adaptor carrying 12 random nucleotides introduced a unique molecular identifier onto each TCR beta cDNA molecule. Each sample yielded at least 3 million CDR3-containing paired-end reads. The Mint cDNA synthesis kit, primed by a TRBC-specific oligonucleotide, was used to synthesize first-strand cDNA from all RNA. Following uracil-DNA glycosylase treatment, a first 18-cycle PCR with universal primers M1SS and BC2_uni_R was performed on all cDNA. Per the authors' processing: Each sample was normalized by randomly selecting 1 million high-quality reads, each carrying a distinct molecular identifier. Instead of being binned into consensus sequences, reads with shared molecular identifiers were discarded. MiTCR, with a Q25 quality threshold and the strictest error-elimination algorithm, was used for CDR3 identification, clonotype clustering and error correction. Lower-bound total TCR beta diversity was estimated with a nonparametric unseen species model using Euler transformation. The public reads were reanalyzed by TCRdb: fastp trimming at Q25, MiXCR alignment, in-frame beta chains only. One record per CDR3 amino acid sequence lists the most common genes and DNA. TCRdb, not the original authors, processed these V and J calls. The sample yields about 690,000 distinct CDR3 sequences; roughly 41% were counted once. The ten largest clones add up to around 30% of the sample.

The sequencing input was blood. This TCR was sampled from a man of 80 years or more in good health. The chain is encoded by TRBV7-3 joined to TRBJ2-1; no D gene call is confident. The DNA sequence reads TGTGCCAGCAGCTTAACGACGGATAACAATGAGCAGTTCTTC. It encodes CASSLTTDNNEQFF.